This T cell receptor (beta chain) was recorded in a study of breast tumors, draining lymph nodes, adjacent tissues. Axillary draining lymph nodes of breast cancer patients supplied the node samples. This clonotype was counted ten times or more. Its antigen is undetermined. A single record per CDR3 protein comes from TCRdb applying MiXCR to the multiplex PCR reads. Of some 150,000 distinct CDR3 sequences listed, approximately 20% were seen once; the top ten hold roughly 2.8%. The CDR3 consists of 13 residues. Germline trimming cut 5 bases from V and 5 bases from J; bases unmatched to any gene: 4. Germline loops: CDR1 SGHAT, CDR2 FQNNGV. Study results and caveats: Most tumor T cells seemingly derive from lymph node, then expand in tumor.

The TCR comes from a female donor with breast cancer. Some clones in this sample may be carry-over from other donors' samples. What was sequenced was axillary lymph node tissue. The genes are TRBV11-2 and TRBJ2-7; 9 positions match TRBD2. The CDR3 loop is CASSIAGADEQYF. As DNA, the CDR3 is TGTGCCAGCAGCATAGCGGGAGCCGACGAGCAGTACTTC.